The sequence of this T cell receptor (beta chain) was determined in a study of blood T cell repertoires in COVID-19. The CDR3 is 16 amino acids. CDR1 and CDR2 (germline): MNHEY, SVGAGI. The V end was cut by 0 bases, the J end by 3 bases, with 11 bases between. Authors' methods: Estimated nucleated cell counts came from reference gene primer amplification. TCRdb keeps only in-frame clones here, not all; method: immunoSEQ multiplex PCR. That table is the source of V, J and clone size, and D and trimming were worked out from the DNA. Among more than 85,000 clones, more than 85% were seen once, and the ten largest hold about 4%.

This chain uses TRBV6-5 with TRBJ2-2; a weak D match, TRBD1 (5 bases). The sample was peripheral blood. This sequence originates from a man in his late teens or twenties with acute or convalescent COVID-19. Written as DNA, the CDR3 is TGTGCCAGCAGTTACTCATGGGGCGGAGACACCGGGGAGCTGTTTTTT. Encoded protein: CASSYSWGGDTGELFF.